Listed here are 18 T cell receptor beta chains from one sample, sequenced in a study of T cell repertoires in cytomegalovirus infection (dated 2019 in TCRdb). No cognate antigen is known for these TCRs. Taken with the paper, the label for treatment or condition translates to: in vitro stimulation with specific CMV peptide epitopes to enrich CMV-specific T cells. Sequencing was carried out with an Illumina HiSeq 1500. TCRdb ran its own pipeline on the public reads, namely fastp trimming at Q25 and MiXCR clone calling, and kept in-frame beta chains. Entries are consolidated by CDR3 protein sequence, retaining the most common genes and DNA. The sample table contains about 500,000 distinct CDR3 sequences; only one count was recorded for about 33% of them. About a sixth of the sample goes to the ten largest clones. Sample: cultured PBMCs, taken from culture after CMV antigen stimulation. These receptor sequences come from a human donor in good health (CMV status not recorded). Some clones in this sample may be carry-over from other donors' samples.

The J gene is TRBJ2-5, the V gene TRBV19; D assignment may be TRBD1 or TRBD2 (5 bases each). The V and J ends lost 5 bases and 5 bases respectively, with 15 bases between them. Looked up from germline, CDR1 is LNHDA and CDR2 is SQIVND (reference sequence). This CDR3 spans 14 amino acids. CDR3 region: CASSDTGGWETQYF. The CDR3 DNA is TGTGCCAGTAGTGATACAGGAGGTTGGGAGACCCAGTACTTC.

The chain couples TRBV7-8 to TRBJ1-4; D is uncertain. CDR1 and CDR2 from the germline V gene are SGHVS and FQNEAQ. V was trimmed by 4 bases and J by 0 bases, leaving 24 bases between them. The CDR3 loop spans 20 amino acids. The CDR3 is CASSSRRGETTNPTNEKLFF. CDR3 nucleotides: TGTGCCAGCAGCTCTCGACGGGGAGAGACTACTAATCCAACTAATGAAAAACTGTTTTTT. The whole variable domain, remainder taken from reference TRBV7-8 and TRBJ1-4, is GAGVSQSPRYKVAKRGQDVALRCDPISGHVSLFWYQQALGQGPEFLTYFQNEAQLDKSGLPSDRFFAERPEGSVSTLKIQRTQQEDSAVYLCASSSRRGETTNPTNEKLFFGSGTQLSVL.

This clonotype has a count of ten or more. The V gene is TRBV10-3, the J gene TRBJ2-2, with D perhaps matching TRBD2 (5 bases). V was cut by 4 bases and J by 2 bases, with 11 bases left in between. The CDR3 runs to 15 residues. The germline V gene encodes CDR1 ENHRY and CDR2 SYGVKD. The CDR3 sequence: CAISGPGFNTGELFF. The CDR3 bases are TGTGCCATCAGTGGGCCGGGATTTAACACCGGGGAGCTGTTTTTT.

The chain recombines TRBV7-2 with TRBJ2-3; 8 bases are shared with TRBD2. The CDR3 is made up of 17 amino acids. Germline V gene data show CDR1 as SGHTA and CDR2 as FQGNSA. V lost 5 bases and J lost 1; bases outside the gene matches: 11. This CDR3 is CASSPPGAGGGTDTQYF. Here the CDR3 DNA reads TGTGCCAGCAGCCCCCCGGGGGCGGGAGGAGGCACAGATACGCAGTATTTT.

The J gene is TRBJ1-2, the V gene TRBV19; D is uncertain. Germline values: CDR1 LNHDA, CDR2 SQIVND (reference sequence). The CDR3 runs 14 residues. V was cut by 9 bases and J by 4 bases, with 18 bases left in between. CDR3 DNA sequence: TGTGCCAGCCAAGTGTTCCTGGGAGTCTATGGCTACACCTTC. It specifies CASQVFLGVYGYTF.

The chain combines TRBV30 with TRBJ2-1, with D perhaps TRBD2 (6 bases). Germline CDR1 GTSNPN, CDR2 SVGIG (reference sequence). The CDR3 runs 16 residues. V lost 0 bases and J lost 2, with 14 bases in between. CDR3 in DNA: TGTGCCTGGAGTGTACTGAATAGCGGTGCCTACAATGAGCAGTTCTTC. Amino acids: CAWSVLNSGAYNEQFF.

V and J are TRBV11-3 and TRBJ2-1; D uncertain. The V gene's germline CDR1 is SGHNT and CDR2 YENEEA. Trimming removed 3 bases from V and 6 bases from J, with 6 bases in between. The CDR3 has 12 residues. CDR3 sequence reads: CASSFASNEQFF. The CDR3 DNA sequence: TGTGCCAGCAGCTTTGCTAGCAATGAGCAGTTCTTC.

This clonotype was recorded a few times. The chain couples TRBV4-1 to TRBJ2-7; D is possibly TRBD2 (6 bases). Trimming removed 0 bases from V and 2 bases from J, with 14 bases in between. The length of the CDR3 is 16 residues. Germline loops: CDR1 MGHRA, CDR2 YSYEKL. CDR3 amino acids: CASSQDPLANTYEQYV. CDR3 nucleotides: TGCGCCAGCAGCCAAGATCCACTAGCCAACACCTACGAGCAGTACGTC.

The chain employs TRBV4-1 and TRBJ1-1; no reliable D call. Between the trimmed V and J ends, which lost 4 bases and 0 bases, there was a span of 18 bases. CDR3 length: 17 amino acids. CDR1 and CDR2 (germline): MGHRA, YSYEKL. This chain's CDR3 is CASSRLSGNGMNTEAFF. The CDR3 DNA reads TGCGCCAGCAGCCGCTTGTCTGGGAACGGGATGAACACTGAAGCTTTCTTT.

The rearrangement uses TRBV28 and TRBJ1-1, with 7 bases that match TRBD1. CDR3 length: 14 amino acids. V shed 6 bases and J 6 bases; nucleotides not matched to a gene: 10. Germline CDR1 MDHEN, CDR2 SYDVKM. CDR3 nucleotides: TGTGCCAGCAGCCTTGACAGGGTGAAATCTGAAGCTTTCTTT. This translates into CASSLDRVKSEAFF.

The CDR3 loop is CASAGARETQYF. The CDR3 bases are TGTGCCAGTGCGGGAGCACGGGAGACCCAGTACTTC. V is TRBV12-3 or TRBV12-4 and J is TRBJ2-5; 7 nucleotides match TRBD2. V was clipped by 9 bases and J by 5 bases; unmatched bases: 6. There are 12 residues in the CDR3.

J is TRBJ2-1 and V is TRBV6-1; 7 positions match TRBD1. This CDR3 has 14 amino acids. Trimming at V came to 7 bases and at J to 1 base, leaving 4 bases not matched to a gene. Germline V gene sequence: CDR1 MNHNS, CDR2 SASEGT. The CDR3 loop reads CASNPDRSYNEQFF. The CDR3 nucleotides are TGTGCCAGCAACCCGGACAGGTCCTACAATGAGCAGTTCTTC.

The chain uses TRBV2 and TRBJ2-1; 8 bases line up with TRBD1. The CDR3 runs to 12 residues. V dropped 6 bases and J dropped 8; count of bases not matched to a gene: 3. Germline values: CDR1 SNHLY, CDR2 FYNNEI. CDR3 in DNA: TGTGCCAGCAGCCAGGGGGCGCATGAGCAGTTCTTC. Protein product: CASSQGAHEQFF.

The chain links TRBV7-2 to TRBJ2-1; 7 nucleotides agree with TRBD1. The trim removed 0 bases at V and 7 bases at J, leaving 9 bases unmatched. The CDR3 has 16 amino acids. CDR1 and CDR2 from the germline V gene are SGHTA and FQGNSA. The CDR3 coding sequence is TGTGCCAGCAGCTTAGCCGGGATAGGGGGCCGAAATGAGCAGTTCTTC. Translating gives CASSLAGIGGRNEQFF. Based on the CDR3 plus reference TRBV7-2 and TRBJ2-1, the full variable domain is GAGVSQSPSNKVTEKGKDVELRCDPISGHTALYWYRQSLGQGLEFLIYFQGNSAPDKSGLPSDRFSAERTGGSVSTLTIQRTQQEDSAVYLCASSLAGIGGRNEQFFGPGTRLTVL.

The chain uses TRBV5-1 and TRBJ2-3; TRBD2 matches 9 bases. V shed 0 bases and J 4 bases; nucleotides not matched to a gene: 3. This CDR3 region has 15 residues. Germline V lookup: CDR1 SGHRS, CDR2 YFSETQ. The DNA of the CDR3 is TGCGCCAGCAGCTTGGACGGGACTAGCTCAGATACGCAGTATTTT. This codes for CASSLDGTSSDTQYF.

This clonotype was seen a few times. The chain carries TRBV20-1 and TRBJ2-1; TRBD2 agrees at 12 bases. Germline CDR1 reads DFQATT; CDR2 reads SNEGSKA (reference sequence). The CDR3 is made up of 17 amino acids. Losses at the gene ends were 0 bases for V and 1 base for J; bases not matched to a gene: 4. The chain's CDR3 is CSARDRLAGGSYNEQFF. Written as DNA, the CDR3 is TGCAGTGCTAGAGATCGGCTAGCGGGAGGGTCCTACAATGAGCAGTTCTTC.

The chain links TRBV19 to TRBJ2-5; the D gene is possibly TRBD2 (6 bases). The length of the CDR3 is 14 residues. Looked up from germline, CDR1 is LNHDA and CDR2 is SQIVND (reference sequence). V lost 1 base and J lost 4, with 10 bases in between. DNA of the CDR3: TGTGCCAGTAGTATAGGCGGAGGGAGAGAGACCCAGTACTTC. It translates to CASSIGGGRETQYF. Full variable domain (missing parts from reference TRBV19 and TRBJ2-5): DGGITQSPKYLFRKEGQNVTLSCEQNLNHDAMYWYRQDPGQGLRLIYYSQIVNDFQKGDIAEGYSVSREKKESFPLTVTSAQKNPTAFYLCASSIGGGRETQYFGPGTRLLVL.

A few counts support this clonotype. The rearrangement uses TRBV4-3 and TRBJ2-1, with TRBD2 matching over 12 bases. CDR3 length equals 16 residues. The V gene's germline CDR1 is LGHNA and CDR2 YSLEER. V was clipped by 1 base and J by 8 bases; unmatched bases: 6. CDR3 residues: CASSQASGRARDEQFF. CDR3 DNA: TGCGCCAGCAGCCAAGCTAGCGGGAGGGCTAGGGATGAGCAGTTCTTC.